This T cell receptor beta chain emerged from a study of human T cells and chemical hapten exposure (TCRdb year 2021). Background for the entire study: For sensitization, 2% DPC in acetone was applied to an approximately 2 cm by approximately 2 cm area of upper inner arm skin. Patients additionally received weekly therapeutic DPC doses to the scalp throughout the roughly 25-week study period. Patch testing on the upper back used Finn chambers containing 0.01% DPC, with scoring done after 6 days according to International Contact Dermatitis Research Group standards. Most of the patients in the cohort were female, and the cohort covered alopecia areata with under or over 50% scalp involvement, alopecia totalis and alopecia universalis. The libraries were sequenced as a pool, and the TCR yield per sample differed mostly because of small variations in library volumes within the pool. This study followed changes in the peripheral blood TCR repertoire in vivo during primary and secondary sensitization of alopecia patients to the hapten diphenylcyclopropenone (DPC). Blood samples were taken from patients before sensitization (week 0) and then at 2, 6 and about 24 weeks after DPC sensitization. About 27 alopecia patients gave blood for TCR sequencing at one to four time points (pre-sensitization, 2, 6 and 24 weeks). General study outcomes and caveats: Compared with pre-sensitization or healthy control sets, expanded TCRs formed significantly more large CDR3 similarity clusters, which is consistent with antigen-driven responses. The number of PT1 expanded TCRs positively correlated with patch test score, significant at thresholds 8, 16 and 32 but not 4. Repeated subsampling changed both the strength of the expansion versus patch-test correlation and the threshold at which the correlation became significant. Alopecia, a presumed autoimmune disease, was present in all patients, so the immune response of the patients might differ from that of healthy individuals. No change with DPC sensitization was found in the number of TCRs above 1 in 1000 frequency, and no evidence of global repertoire structure alterations was found.

The germline V gene encodes CDR1 SGHDN and CDR2 FVKESK. V is clipped by 4 bases and J by 5 bases, and the sequence between their germline boundaries is 12 bases long. The CDR3 runs 13 residues from the cysteine to the phenylalanine. Of the read, only the CDR3 DNA is kept; its 39 bases are in frame from base 1. The time point label, read with the paper, signifies: patch test 1, 2 weeks after DPC sensitization. The treatment or condition tag for this specimen amounts to: therapeutic diphenylcyclopropenone sensitization with weekly scalp DPC. Blood at each patch-test visit was drawn before the patch test was applied. Patients were eligible if aged 18 to 70, diagnosed with alopecia and judged suitable for DPC therapy, and pregnant patients were excluded. Total RNA was extracted from unfractionated whole blood that had been collected in Tempus Blood RNA tubes. Libraries came from RACE. Sequencing used a NextSeq 500. During library preparation, unique molecular identifiers were attached to individual cDNA molecules so that TCRs could be counted quantitatively and reproducibly. From each blood RNA sample, both TCR alpha and TCR beta chains were sequenced. Per the authors' processing: The median number of TCRs per sample was over 95,000, ranging from about 23,224 to 700,000. V, J and CDR3 annotation of the TCR reads was performed with the Decombinator software suite. Every sample was subsampled to the same number of TCRs (28,000) for the PS versus PT1 abundance plots. Expanded TCRs were defined as absent before sensitization and observed at least eight times at the 2-week time point. TCRdb took the public reads, trimmed them with fastp at Q25, ran MiXCR for clone calling and kept in-frame beta chains. Duplicate CDR3 protein sequences are folded into a single record with the most common DNA and genes. These V and J calls are TCRdb output, not the study's own analysis. The sample has 380,000 or so distinct CDR3 sequences on record, 4% to 5.5% of them singletons. The ten largest clones capture over 2% of the sample.

To note about this clonotype: Which antigen it targets is not known. Base-call qualities are not available, and no considerably larger clone is one nucleotide away.

Here the sequenced sample was whole blood, taken in connection with sensitization to the hapten diphenylcyclopropenone (DPC). The chain couples TRBV14 to TRBJ2-7, and possibly TRBD2, on 5 matching bases. The receptor was derived from a woman in her forties or fifties with alopecia areata. Some clones in this sample may be carry-over from other donors' samples. The encoded CDR3 is CASSPRANDEQYF. The nucleotide sequence reads TGTGCCAGCAGCCCGCGGGCGAACGACGAGCAGTACTTC. Extended through the reference TRBV14 and TRBJ2-7 proteins, this CDR3 yields the full variable domain: EAGVTQFPSHSVIEKGQTVTLRCDPISGHDNLYWYRRVMGKEIKFLLHFVKESKQDESGMPNNRFLAERTGGTYSTLKVQPAELEDSGVYFCASSPRANDEQYFGPGTRLTVT.